These T cell receptor beta chains were read from a single sample in a study of technical replicates of blood from a few donors. TCRdb's copy holds only in-frame clones and misses some; the assay was immunoSEQ multiplex PCR. The table shows almost 70,000 clones, with roughly 90% occurring only once. The sequencing sample was made of PBMCs. These receptors were collected from a human donor in good health. Some clones in this sample may be carry-over from other donors' samples. The conserved cysteine and the conserved F or W are not part of the CDR3 here. The D gene is left open where the match is weak.

TRBV4-2	TRBJ2-3	TRBD2	ASSQEASGAGDTQY
TRBV7-3	TRBJ2-2	TRBD2	ASSLTGLAGGTNTGELF
TRBV6-4	TRBJ2-3	TRBD1	ASSGQGTDTQY
TRBV18	TRBJ1-1	TRBD1	ASSQSTGVSTEAF
TRBV19	TRBJ2-7	TRBD1	ASSIAQTGAYEQY
TRBV15	TRBJ1-5	TRBD1	ATSMGQGDNQPQH
TRBV19	TRBJ2-3	TRBD1	ASKRDSRGDTQY
TRBV5-1	TRBJ1-6	TRBD1	ASSFAPGQGDNSPLH
TRBV18	TRBJ2-7	NA	ASSPASSYEQY
TRBV7-8	TRBJ2-1	TRBD2	AASIAGGFYNEQF
TRBV2	TRBJ2-7	TRBD2	ASSGSGSEQY
TRBV7-9	TRBJ2-7	NA	ASTPLLVTYEQY
TRBV6-1	TRBJ2-2	NA	ATRIGWGGTGELF
TRBV30	TRBJ2-5	TRBD1	AWSGQGPETQY
TRBV6-6	TRBJ1-2	NA	ASSYPPPGGYT
TRBV5-4	TRBJ1-2	NA	ASSLSGDYGYT
TRBV5-1	TRBJ2-7	TRBD1	ASSRDRSYEQY
TRBV10-2	TRBJ2-7	NA	ASRDLSGAYEQY
TRBV7-2	TRBJ2-7	NA	ASSFDTSYEQY
TRBV9	TRBJ2-5	NA	ASSVGWGLQETQY
TRBV7-3	TRBJ2-3	NA	ASSSSPWGDSSTDTQY
TRBV7-2	TRBJ2-1	TRBD2	ASSIPGLAGPHEQF
TRBV19	TRBJ1-3	NA	ATQDGGSSGNTIY
TRBV12-2	TRBJ2-3	NA	ASRLAICAFGSDPDTQY
TRBV10-3	TRBJ2-7	TRBD1	AISAGGQYEQY
TRBV6-5	TRBJ1-2	NA	ASSPLATGGYT
TRBV4-2	TRBJ2-1	NA	ASSPLGEVNEQF
TRBV4-3	TRBJ2-3	TRBD2	ASSQDRGGASDTQY
TRBV5-8	TRBJ1-3	NA	ASSLSFSGNTIY
TRBV19	TRBJ2-3	TRBD2	ASSAGGVSTDTQY
TRBV6-6	TRBJ1-1	TRBD1	ASSFPGQGPAAF
TRBV7-6	TRBJ2-1	NA	ASSLGGGEQF
TRBV4-3	TRBJ2-7	TRBD2	ASSPSVGGRGWNEQY
TRBV5-1	TRBJ2-7	TRBD1	ASSLESGGSHEQY
TRBV5-4	TRBJ2-4	NA	ASSELGGRRAQNIQY
TRBV9	TRBJ2-1	NA	ASRNSSYNEQF
TRBV7-9	TRBJ1-2	NA	ASSLGRNYGYT
TRBV2	TRBJ1-1	NA	ASSARRPMNTEAF
TRBV7-9	TRBJ2-1	NA	ASSQGAGGQGEQF
TRBV6-4	TRBJ2-6	TRBD2	ASSAGTSDSGANVLT
TRBV4-3	TRBJ1-5	NA	ASSQGGDDRRTQH
TRBV6-5	TRBJ1-6	NA	ASSGESYNSPLH
TRBV7-9	TRBJ2-7	NA	ASTGQRDSYEQY
TRBV6-5	TRBJ1-5	TRBD1	ASSLTGGGQPQH
TRBV2	TRBJ1-5	TRBD1	ASSSGQDRLTPNQPQH
TRBV6-5	TRBJ2-5	TRBD2	ASSLRGGGVETQY